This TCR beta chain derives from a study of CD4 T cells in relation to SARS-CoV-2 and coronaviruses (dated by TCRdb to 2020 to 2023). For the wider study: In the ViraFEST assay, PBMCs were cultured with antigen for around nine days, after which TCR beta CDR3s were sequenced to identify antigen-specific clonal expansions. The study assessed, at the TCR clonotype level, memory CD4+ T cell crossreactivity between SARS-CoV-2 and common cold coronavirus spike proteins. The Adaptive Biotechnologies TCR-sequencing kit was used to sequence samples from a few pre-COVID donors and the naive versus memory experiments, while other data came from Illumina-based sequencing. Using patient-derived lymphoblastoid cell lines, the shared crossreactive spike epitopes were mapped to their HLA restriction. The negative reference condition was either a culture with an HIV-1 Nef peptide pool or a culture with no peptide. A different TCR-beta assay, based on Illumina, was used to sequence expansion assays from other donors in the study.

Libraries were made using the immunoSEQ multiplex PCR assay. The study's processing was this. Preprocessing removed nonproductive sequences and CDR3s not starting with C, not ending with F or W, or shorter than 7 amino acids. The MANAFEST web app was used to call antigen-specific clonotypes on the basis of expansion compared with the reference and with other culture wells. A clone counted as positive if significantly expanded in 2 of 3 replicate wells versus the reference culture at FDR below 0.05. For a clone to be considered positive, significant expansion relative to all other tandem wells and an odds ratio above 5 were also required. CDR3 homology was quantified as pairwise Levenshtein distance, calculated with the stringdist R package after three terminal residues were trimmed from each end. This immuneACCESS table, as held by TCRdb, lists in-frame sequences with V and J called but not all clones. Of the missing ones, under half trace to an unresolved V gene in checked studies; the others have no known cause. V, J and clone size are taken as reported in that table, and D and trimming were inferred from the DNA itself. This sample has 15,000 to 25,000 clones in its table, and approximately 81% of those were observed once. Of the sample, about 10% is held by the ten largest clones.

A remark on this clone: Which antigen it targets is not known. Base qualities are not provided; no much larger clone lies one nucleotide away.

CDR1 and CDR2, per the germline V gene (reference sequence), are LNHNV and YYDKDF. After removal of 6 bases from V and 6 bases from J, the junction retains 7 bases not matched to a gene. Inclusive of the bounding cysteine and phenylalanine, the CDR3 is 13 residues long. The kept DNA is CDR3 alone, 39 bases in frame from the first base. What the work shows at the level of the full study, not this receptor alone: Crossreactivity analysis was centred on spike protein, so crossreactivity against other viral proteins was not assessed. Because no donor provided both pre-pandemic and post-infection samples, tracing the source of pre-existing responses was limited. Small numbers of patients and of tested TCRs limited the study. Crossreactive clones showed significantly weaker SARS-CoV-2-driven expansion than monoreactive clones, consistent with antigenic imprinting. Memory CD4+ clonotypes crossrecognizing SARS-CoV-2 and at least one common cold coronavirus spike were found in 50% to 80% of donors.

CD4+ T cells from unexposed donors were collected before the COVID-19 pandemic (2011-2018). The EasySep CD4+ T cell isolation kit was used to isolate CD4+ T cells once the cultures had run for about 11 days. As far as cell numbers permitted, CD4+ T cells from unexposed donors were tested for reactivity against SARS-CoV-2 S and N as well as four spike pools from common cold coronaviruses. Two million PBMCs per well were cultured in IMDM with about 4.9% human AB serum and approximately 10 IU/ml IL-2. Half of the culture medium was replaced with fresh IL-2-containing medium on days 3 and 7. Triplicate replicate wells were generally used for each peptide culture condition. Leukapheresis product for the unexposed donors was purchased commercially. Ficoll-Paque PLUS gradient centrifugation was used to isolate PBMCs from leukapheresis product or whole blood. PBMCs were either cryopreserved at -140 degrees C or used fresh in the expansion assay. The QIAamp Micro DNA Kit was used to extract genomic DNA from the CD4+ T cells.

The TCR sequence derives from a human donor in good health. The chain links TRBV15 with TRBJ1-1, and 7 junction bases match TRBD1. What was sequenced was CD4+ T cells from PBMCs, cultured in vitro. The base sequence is TGTGCCACCAGGGACGGACAGGCCGCTGAAGCTTTCTTT. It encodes CATRDGQAAEAFF.